The clone carrying this T cell receptor (beta chain) was seen repeatedly, ten times or more. Its antigen remains unknown. This sample is part of a study of immune heterogeneity within non-small cell lung tumors. Study in general: In total, the tumors were 4 squamous cell carcinomas, some ten non-squamous carcinomas and 1 not otherwise specified.

Multiplex PCR amplified the TCR beta CDR3 region. Its first round ran for roughly 9 cycles with 32 V and 13 J primers. One entry per CDR3 protein, called by TCRdb with MiXCR from the multiplex PCR reads. The sample carries 25,000 to 40,000 distinct CDR3 sequences, around 28% recorded once. The V end was cut by 1 base, the J end by 2 bases, with 11 bases between. The germline gives CDR1 KGHSH, CDR2 LQKENI. The CDR3 sequence is 16 residues long. Genomic DNA extracted from bulk tumor tissue served as template. A total of about 0.6 ug was used per sample. Multiple widely separated biopsies were taken from each primary tumor at surgery. Enrolled individuals presented with untreated, newly diagnosed non-small cell lung cancer and received curative surgery. The study's findings and limits: Some T-cell receptor beta clonotypes occurred at high frequency. These high-frequency clonotypes were largely distinct between individual patients.

This rearrangement joins TRBV18 to TRBJ2-2, with D possibly matching TRBD2 (6 bases). The specimen sequenced was lung tumor tissue. The sequence came from a man aged 40-49 years with non-small cell lung cancer. The CDR3 DNA reads as TGTGCCAGCTCACCACGTGTAGCGGACAACACCGGGGAGCTGTTTTTT. This encodes CASSPRVADNTGELFF.